This TCR beta chain came from a study of blood T cell repertoires in COVID-19. Across the whole study: Both acute and convalescent COVID-19 samples were obtained from the United States, Italy and Spain. The cDNA or gDNA used as material had been derived from T cells, B-cell-depleted T cells, or PBMCs.

This CDR3 region has 16 residues. Per germline, CDR1 SGHTA and CDR2 FQGNSA. Between the trimmed V and J ends, which lost 2 bases and 9 bases, there was a span of 20 bases. Clones were read by immunoSEQ multiplex PCR, and TCRdb kept only the in-frame ones, dropping some. The sample lists about 360,000 clones, around nine tenths seen once, with about 3% in the top ten. Sequenced: peripheral blood. The receptor comes from a human donor in a cohort sampled during active COVID-19. V gene TRBV7-2 combines with J gene TRBJ2-1; no firm D call. CDR3 protein: CASSLIFVGLGLEQFF. CDR3 DNA: TGTGCCAGCAGCTTAATTTTCGTTGGTCTGGGCCTTGAGCAGTTCTTC.